The present TCR beta chain was sequenced within a study of identical twins. Study-wide results and limits: An excess of low generation probability was shown by twin-shared out-of-frame alpha sequences. Twins' excess sharing was less marked for out-of-frame beta sequences.

This clonotype has at least ten counts. The antigen remains undetermined. Each cDNA held unique molecular identifiers, and template switching gave it a universal primer site. One entry per CDR3 protein results from TCRdb running MiXCR on the 5' RACE reads. The repertoire consists of approximately 600,000 distinct CDR3 sequences, with nearly 10% occurring once and the leading ten covering roughly 3%. From germline, CDR1 is LGHNA and CDR2 YSLEER. The CDR3 covers 15 residues. After removal of 1 base from V and 4 bases from J, the junction contained 5 bases not matched to a gene. These data were also filed under a second study, of yellow fever vaccine responses in identical twins. That study adds: Vaccine T cell responses of twins reportedly seemed partly convergent and partly personalized.

The TCR was taken from a woman between 18 and 29 years old in good health. Sequencing was performed on PBMCs. The chain combines TRBV4-3 with TRBJ2-7; the match to TRBD1 covers 9 bases. The CDR3 here is CASSQGAGQGYEQYF. The DNA of the CDR3 is TGCGCCAGCAGCCAAGGAGCGGGACAGGGTTACGAGCAGTACTTC.